The clone carrying this T cell receptor (beta chain) was seen just once. Its antigen is not identified. Repertoires were generated with immunoSEQ multiplex PCR, while TCRdb's copy carries only in-frame clones and drops some. The table shows about 86,000 clones, with 70% to 85% occurring only once. V gave up 2 bases and J gave up 2 bases, with 7 bases separating them. Germline V gives CDR1 GTSNPN, CDR2 SVGIG (reference sequence). CDR3 size: 12 residues. This record comes from a study of T cell responses to AZD1222 COVID-19 vaccine. Study background: Analyses pooled second doses at about 4 or about 12 weeks.

Study-level points and caveats: Spike was spanned by vaccine-associated CD4 TCRs, which were dominant at 160-218 and 743-854. Donors were mostly white British, more females; clonal diversity possibly underestimated.

The chain carries TRBV30 and TRBJ2-7, with no clear D. The sequence came from an adult in good health. The material sequenced was peripheral blood, taken on day 0 of AZD1222 vaccination. The CDR3 DNA sequence: TGTGCCTGGAGTCCCGGAACCTACGAGCAGTACTTC. Translating gives CAWSPGTYEQYF.